The clone carrying this TCR beta chain was found a few times. The data stem from a study of CD8 T cells in ankylosing spondylitis. Libraries for TCR beta were made by quantitative 5'-RACE with molecular barcodes. TCRdb re-called the 5' RACE reads with MiXCR, one entry per CDR3 protein. Here the sample spans 150,000 to 200,000 distinct CDR3 sequences, approximately 20% being singletons. The CDR3 spans 14 residues. Trimming cost V 5 bases and J 4 bases, with 15 bases left between them. Germline assignment: CDR1 SGHNT and CDR2 YYREEE (reference sequence). Sequencing was performed on blood, either unsorted or a sorted T cell fraction (not recorded which). The TCR comes from a male donor with ankylosing spondylitis or in good health (not recorded which). The chain combines TRBV5-4 with TRBJ2-5, with D hard to call. The CDR3 loop is CASRSGIGRETQYF. The CDR3 DNA is TGTGCCAGCAGATCAGGAATTGGCCGAGAGACCCAGTACTTC.